A single sample gave rise to the 6 T cell receptor beta chains below, sequenced in a study of blood T cell repertoires in COVID-19. Measured with immunoSEQ multiplex PCR; TCRdb has only the in-frame clones, and not every one. The profile shows 200,000 to 250,000 clones, approximately 82% of them singletons. Sequences were obtained from peripheral blood. These TCRs come from a man in his forties or fifties with active or convalescent COVID-19.

J is TRBJ2-7 and V is TRBV5-6, with D unclear. V lost 3 bases to trimming and J lost 3 bases, with 19 bases between them. In germline, CDR1 is SGHDT, CDR2 YYEEEE. The CDR3 spans 16 residues. DNA for the CDR3: TGTGCCAGCAGCTCCAGGTGGGCAGAGACCAACTACGAGCAGTACTTC. This gives the protein CASSSRWAETNYEQYF.

The rearrangement uses TRBV2 and TRBJ2-7; 10 positions match TRBD2. There are 15 residues in the CDR3. Germline V gene lookup returns CDR1 SNHLY and CDR2 FYNNEI. The V segment lost 4 bases and the J segment 4 bases; nucleotides outside the gene matches: 7. This CDR3 reads CASSGSSGGTYEQYV. CDR3 nucleotides: TGTGCCAGCAGTGGCTCTAGCGGGGGTACGTACGAGCAGTACGTC.

This chain uses TRBV9 with TRBJ1-5; D is undetermined. Germline loops: CDR1 SGDLS, CDR2 YYNGEE. Trimming stripped 1 base from V and 4 bases from J, with 9 bases between. CDR3 length: 14 amino acids. This CDR3 is CASSVSDTNQPQHF. Written as DNA, the CDR3 is TGTGCCAGCAGCGTATCAGATACGAATCAGCCCCAGCATTTT. Together with reference TRBV9 and TRBJ1-5, the CDR3 gives the full variable domain: DSGVTQTPKHLITATGQRVTLRCSPRSGDLSVYWYQQSLDQGLQFLIQYYNGEERAKGNILERFSAQQFPDLHSELNLSSLELGDSALYFCASSVSDTNQPQHFGDGTRLSIL.

This clone was picked up a small number of times. This chain links TRBV18 with TRBJ1-6; a possible D gene is TRBD1 (5 bases). This CDR3 contains 14 residues. The germline V gene encodes CDR1 KGHSH and CDR2 LQKENI. Trimming left V 2 bases short and J 4 bases short, with 6 bases between. CDR3 in amino acids: CASSPAGYNSPLHF. Here the CDR3 DNA reads TGTGCCAGCTCACCAGCAGGGTATAATTCACCCCTCCACTTT.

This clone was found once. V gene TRBV4-2 combines with J gene TRBJ1-1; 10 bases are shared with TRBD1. Trimming cost V 7 bases and J 11 bases; bases outside gene matches: 19. CDR3 length: 16 residues. Germline CDR1 and CDR2: LGHNA and YNFKEQ. CDR3 coding DNA: TGTGCCAGCAACAACCCACTTGGACAGGGGGACCCTCGGGCTTTCTTT. It yields the protein CASNNPLGQGDPRAFF.

This clone was counted a single time. V is TRBV5-1 and J is TRBJ1-1; 12 bases match TRBD1. V shed 4 bases, J shed 4 bases, and the junction held 11 bases outside the gene matches. Germline CDR1 and CDR2: SGHRS and YFSETQ. The CDR3 loop spans 17 amino acids. CDR3 sequence (DNA): TGCGCCAGCAGCCTAACTGGGACAGGGGGCGGTTTCACTGAAGCTTTCTTT. Translated, it gives CASSLTGTGGGFTEAFF.